This is a list of T cell receptor beta chains from one sample in a study of blood T cell repertoires in COVID-19. The repertoire was sequenced with immunoSEQ multiplex PCR; TCRdb's copy has only in-frame clones and lacks some. This table holds about 73,000 clones, 80% to 85% found once. Sequenced material: peripheral blood. The receptors were sampled from a human donor in a cohort sampled during active COVID-19. Each CDR3 is given with its conserved first and last residue. Each record gives: V gene, D gene, clone size, J gene, CDR3 protein, CDR3 DNA. D genes are given only for firm matches. For some rows the clone size is stated as once, few or many, or as a class when expanded; others skip it.

V: TRBV5-1
D: TRBD1
size: NA
J: TRBJ1-2
CDR3: CASSLAIGTGHGYTF
DNA: TGCGCCAGCAGCCTTGCGATCGGGACAGGGCACGGCTACACCTTC

V: TRBV3-1/TRBV3-2
D: NA
size: few
J: TRBJ1-1
CDR3: CASSQDQYMNTEAFF
DNA: TGTGCCAGCAGCCAAGATCAGTACATGAACACTGAAGCTTTCTTT

V: TRBV19
D: NA
size: NA
J: TRBJ2-5
CDR3: CASSMGRMGISGETQYF
DNA: TGTGCCAGTAGTATGGGCCGCATGGGGATATCGGGGGAGACCCAGTACTTC

V: TRBV7-8
D: NA
size: NA
J: TRBJ2-1
CDR3: CASSPPRGGAYNEQFF
DNA: TGTGCCAGCAGCCCCCCGCGAGGAGGGGCCTACAATGAGCAGTTCTTC

V: TRBV5-1
D: TRBD2
size: NA
J: TRBJ2-3
CDR3: CASSLVRGGPDTQYF
DNA: TGCGCCAGCAGCTTGGTACGCGGGGGGCCAGATACGCAGTATTTT

V: TRBV11-2
D: NA
size: NA
J: TRBJ2-3
CDR3: CAGGASGTDTQYF
DNA: TGTGCGGGCGGGGCCTCTGGCACAGATACGCAGTATTTT

V: TRBV11-2
D: TRBD1
size: NA
J: TRBJ2-7
CDR3: CASSLGQTLGEQYF
DNA: TGTGCCAGCAGCCTGGGACAGACACTCGGCGAGCAGTACTTC

V: TRBV6-5
D: TRBD1
size: NA
J: TRBJ2-5
CDR3: CASSRDRAETQYF
DNA: TGTGCCAGCAGTAGGGACAGGGCCGAGACCCAGTACTTC

V: TRBV6-2/TRBV6-3
D: TRBD1
size: NA
J: TRBJ1-2
CDR3: CASSYPPRQGTYGYTF
DNA: TGTGCCAGCAGTTACCCCCCGAGACAGGGGACCTATGGCTACACCTTC

V: TRBV6-1
D: NA
size: NA
J: TRBJ1-2
CDR3: CASSEARHSYGYTF
DNA: TGTGCCAGCAGTGAAGCTCGACATAGCTATGGCTACACCTTC

V: TRBV29-1
D: NA
size: once
J: TRBJ2-5
CDR3: CSVAGYPGGETQYF
DNA: TGCAGCGTCGCGGGCTACCCCGGTGGGGAGACCCAGTACTTC

V: TRBV28
D: NA
size: NA
J: TRBJ1-1
CDR3: CASSLGQRNTEAFF
DNA: TGTGCCAGCAGTTTGGGCCAAAGGAACACTGAAGCTTTCTTT

V: TRBV10-3
D: TRBD2
size: NA
J: TRBJ2-1
CDR3: CAISDSGLRGLLNEQFF
DNA: TGTGCCATCAGCGACTCGGGGTTGCGGGGGTTACTCAATGAGCAGTTCTTC

V: TRBV29-1
D: TRBD2
size: NA
J: TRBJ2-1
CDR3: CSVASGGAIRNEQFF
DNA: TGCAGCGTCGCTAGCGGGGGGGCGATTCGAAATGAGCAGTTCTTC

V: TRBV28
D: NA
size: NA
J: TRBJ2-2
CDR3: CASLGHAGELFF
DNA: TGTGCCAGCTTGGGGCACGCCGGGGAGCTGTTTTTT

V: TRBV3-1/TRBV3-2
D: NA
size: NA
J: TRBJ2-1
CDR3: CASSYRSSYNEQFF
DNA: TGTGCCAGCAGCTACAGGAGCTCCTACAATGAGCAGTTCTTC

V: TRBV5-6
D: NA
size: NA
J: TRBJ1-5
CDR3: CASSRSNQPQHF
DNA: TGTGCCAGCAGTCGGAGCAATCAGCCCCAGCATTTT

V: TRBV6-5
D: TRBD1
size: NA
J: TRBJ2-7
CDR3: CASSSATGGTYEQYF
DNA: TGTGCCAGCAGTTCCGCGACAGGGGGCACCTACGAGCAGTACTTC

V: TRBV6-5
D: TRBD1
size: NA
J: TRBJ2-7
CDR3: CASSRTGGSYEQYF
DNA: TGTGCCAGCAGCCGGACAGGGGGGTCCTACGAGCAGTACTTC

V: TRBV7-9
D: TRBD2
size: few
J: TRBJ2-2
CDR3: CASSGLAANTGELFF
DNA: TGTGCCAGCAGCGGACTAGCGGCTAACACCGGGGAGCTGTTTTTT

V: TRBV5-6
D: TRBD2
size: NA
J: TRBJ2-7
CDR3: CASSLAGGARSEQYF
DNA: TGTGCCAGCAGCTTGGCCGGGGGGGCAAGAAGTGAGCAGTACTTC

V: TRBV2
D: TRBD2
size: NA
J: TRBJ2-5
CDR3: CASTFGRGGLETQYF
DNA: TGTGCCAGCACCTTCGGGCGGGGGGGCCTAGAGACCCAGTACTTC

V: TRBV5-6
D: NA
size: NA
J: TRBJ1-1
CDR3: CASSPSDRNTEAFF
DNA: TGTGCCAGCAGCCCATCCGACAGGAACACTGAAGCTTTCTTT

V: TRBV11-3
D: TRBD2
size: NA
J: TRBJ2-7
CDR3: CASSTSGGQTYEQYF
DNA: TGTGCCAGCAGCACCAGCGGGGGCCAGACCTACGAGCAGTACTTC

V: TRBV7-2
D: NA
size: once
J: TRBJ2-1
CDR3: CASSLDSYWSNNEQFF
DNA: TGTGCCAGCAGCTTAGACTCTTATTGGTCAAACAATGAGCAGTTCTTC

V: TRBV6-5
D: NA
size: NA
J: TRBJ1-4
CDR3: CASTPDSTNEKLFF
DNA: TGTGCCAGCACCCCGGACAGCACTAATGAAAAACTGTTTTTT

V: TRBV3-1/TRBV3-2
D: TRBD1
size: NA
J: TRBJ1-5
CDR3: CASSPLGQAPQPQHF
DNA: TGTGCCAGCAGCCCACTGGGACAGGCCCCTCAGCCCCAGCATTTT

V: TRBV28
D: NA
size: NA
J: TRBJ1-1
CDR3: CASNLPGGRTEAFF
DNA: TGTGCCAGCAATCTCCCCGGGGGGCGTACTGAAGCTTTCTTT

V: TRBV18
D: NA
size: few
J: TRBJ2-7
CDR3: CASGKGRVNEQYF
DNA: TGTGCCAGCGGAAAGGGCAGGGTCAACGAGCAGTACTTC

V: TRBV7-2
D: TRBD1
size: NA
J: TRBJ2-3
CDR3: CASSWDRGTDTQYF
DNA: TGTGCCAGCAGCTGGGACAGGGGCACAGATACGCAGTATTTT

V: TRBV4-1
D: TRBD1
size: NA
J: TRBJ2-5
CDR3: CASSQEYRGKETQYF
DNA: TGCGCCAGCAGCCAAGAGTACAGGGGAAAAGAGACCCAGTACTTC